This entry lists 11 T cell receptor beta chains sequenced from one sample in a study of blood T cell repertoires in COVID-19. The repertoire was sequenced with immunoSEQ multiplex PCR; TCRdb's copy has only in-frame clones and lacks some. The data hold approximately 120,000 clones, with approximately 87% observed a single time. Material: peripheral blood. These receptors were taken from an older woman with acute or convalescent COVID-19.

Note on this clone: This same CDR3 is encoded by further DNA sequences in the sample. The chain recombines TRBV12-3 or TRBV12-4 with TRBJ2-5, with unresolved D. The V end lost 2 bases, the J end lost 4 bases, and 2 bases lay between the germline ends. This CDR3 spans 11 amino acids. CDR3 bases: TGTGCCAGCAGTTTACGAGAGACCCAGTACTTC. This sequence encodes CASSLRETQYF.

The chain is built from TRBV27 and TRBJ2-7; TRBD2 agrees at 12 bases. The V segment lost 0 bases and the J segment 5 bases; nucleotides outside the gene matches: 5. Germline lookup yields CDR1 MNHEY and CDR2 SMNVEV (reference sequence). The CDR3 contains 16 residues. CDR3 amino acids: CASSLSRTSGKNEQYF. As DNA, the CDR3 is TGTGCCAGCAGTTTATCAAGGACTAGCGGGAAGAACGAGCAGTACTTC.

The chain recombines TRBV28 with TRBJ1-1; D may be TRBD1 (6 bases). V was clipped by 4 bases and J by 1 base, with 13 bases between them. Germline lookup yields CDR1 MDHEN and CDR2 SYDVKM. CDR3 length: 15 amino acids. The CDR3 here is CASSSLGAANTEAFF. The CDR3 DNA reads TGTGCCAGCAGTTCCCTGGGGGCCGCGAACACTGAAGCTTTCTTT.

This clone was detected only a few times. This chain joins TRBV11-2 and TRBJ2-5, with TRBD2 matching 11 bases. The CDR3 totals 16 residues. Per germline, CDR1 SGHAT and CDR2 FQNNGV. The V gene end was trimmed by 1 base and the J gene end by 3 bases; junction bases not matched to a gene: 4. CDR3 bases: TGTGCCAGCAGCTTAGCATTAGCGGGAGGGGAAGAGACCCAGTACTTC. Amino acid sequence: CASSLALAGGEETQYF.

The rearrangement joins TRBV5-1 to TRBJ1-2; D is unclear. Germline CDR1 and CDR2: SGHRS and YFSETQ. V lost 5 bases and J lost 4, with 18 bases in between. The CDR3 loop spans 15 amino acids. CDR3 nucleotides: TGCGCCAGCAGAGCTTCAGTGTCCTCGGGCTATGGCTACACCTTC. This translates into CASRASVSSGYGYTF.

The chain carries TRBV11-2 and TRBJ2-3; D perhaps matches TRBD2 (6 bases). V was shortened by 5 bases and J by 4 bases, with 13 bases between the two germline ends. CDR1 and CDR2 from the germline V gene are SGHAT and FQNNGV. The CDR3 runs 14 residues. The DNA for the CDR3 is TGTGCCAGCAGCATCGGGACTGTCTCAGATACGCAGTATTTT. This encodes CASSIGTVSDTQYF.

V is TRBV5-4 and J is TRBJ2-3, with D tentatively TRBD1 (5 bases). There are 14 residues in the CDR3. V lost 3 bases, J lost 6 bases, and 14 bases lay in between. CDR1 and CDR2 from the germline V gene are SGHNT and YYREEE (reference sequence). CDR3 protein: CASSSRQPGDTQYF. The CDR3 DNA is TGTGCCAGCAGCTCTCGACAGCCTGGGGATACGCAGTATTTT.

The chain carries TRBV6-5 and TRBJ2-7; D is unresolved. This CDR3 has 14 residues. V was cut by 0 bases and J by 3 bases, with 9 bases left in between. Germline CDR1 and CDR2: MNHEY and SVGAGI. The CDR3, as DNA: TGTGCCAGCAGTTACTCGTGGCGGTACTACGAGCAGTACTTC. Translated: CASSYSWRYYEQYF.

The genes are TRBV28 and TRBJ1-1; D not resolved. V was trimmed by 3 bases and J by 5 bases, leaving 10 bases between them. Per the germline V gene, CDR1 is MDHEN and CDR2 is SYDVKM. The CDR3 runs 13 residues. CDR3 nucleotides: TGTGCCAGCAGTTTCTTTACATGGACTGAAGCTTTCTTT. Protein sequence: CASSFFTWTEAFF.

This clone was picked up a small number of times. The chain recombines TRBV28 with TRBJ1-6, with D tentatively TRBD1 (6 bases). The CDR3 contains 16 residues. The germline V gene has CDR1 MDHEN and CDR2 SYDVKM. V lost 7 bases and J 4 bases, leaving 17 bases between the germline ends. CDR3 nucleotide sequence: TGTGCCAGCACCCCCGGCAGGGGCCTTTATAATTCACCCCTCCACTTT. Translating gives CASTPGRGLYNSPLHF.

The chain's CDR3 is CASSIWSEVQPQHF. CDR3 bases: TGTGCCAGTAGTATATGGTCGGAGGTCCAGCCCCAGCATTTT. The chain is built from TRBV19 and TRBJ1-5; no clear D. V was cut by 2 bases and J by 7 bases, with 12 bases left in between. The CDR3 is made up of 14 amino acids. Per the germline V gene, CDR1 is LNHDA and CDR2 is SQIVND (reference sequence).